The clone carrying this TCR beta chain was counted between two and nine times. What it recognizes is unknown. The trim removed 11 bases at V and 3 bases at J, leaving 0 bases unmatched. Germline-derived CDR1 and CDR2 are SNHLY and FYNNEI. The CDR3 extends over 11 amino acids. The data were taken from a study of T cells after yellow fever vaccination. Study findings and constraints: A secondary response was less intense yet reached its peak sooner, at day 5 versus 15. A small share of clonotypes appeared in both CD4 and CD8 compartments.

Synthesis of TCR cDNA relied on 5'RACE template switching, which attached a universal primer site and UMIs. TCRdb reprocessed the 5' RACE reads via MiXCR and lists one record per CDR3 protein. The repertoire holds more than 300,000 distinct CDR3 sequences, with around 10% as singletons. This receptor was obtained from a man younger than 35 who received the YFV17D yellow fever vaccine. Sequences were derived from CD4+ T cells sorted from PBMCs, sampled 45 days after the yellow fever booster vaccination. The rearrangement uses TRBV2 and TRBJ2-5; 10 bases are shared with TRBD1. CDR3 sequence reads: CAGTGEETQYF. CDR3 in DNA: TGTGCCGGGACAGGGGAAGAGACCCAGTACTTC.